Below are 20 T cell receptor beta chains sequenced from a single sample in a study of blood T cell repertoires in COVID-19. This table comes from immunoSEQ multiplex PCR, and its TCRdb copy is limited to in-frame clones, with some not included. This table holds tens of thousands of clones, roughly 85% found once. The sequenced material came from peripheral blood. The receptors were sampled from a woman aged 60-75 years with COVID-19, enrolled during active disease.

The chain recombines TRBV9 with TRBJ1-5, with D possibly being TRBD1 (6 bases). The germline V gene has CDR1 SGDLS and CDR2 YYNGEE. The V end was cut by 4 bases, the J end by 7 bases, with 18 bases between. The CDR3 contains 15 residues. The CDR3 sequence: CASSLGAGVKQPQHF. The CDR3 nucleotides are TGTGCCAGCAGCCTGGGGGCAGGAGTCAAACAGCCCCAGCATTTT.

The rearrangement links TRBV9 to TRBJ2-1; 11 nucleotides match TRBD2. The ends lost 4 bases at V and 0 bases at J; junction bases unmatched: 15. The CDR3 runs to 20 residues. The germline CDR1 and CDR2 sequences are SGDLS and YYNGEE. CDR3 nucleotides: TGTGCCAGCAGCCACACCTTAGCGGGGGGGCTCCAAAGCTCCTACAATGAGCAGTTCTTC. Translating gives CASSHTLAGGLQSSYNEQFF.

The chain recombines TRBV7-3 with TRBJ2-1, with D possibly being TRBD1 (5 bases). The V end was cut by 5 bases, the J end by 0 bases, with 11 bases between. Germline V CDR1 and CDR2: SGHTA, FQGTGA. This CDR3 spans 15 amino acids. This CDR3 is CASSQGGVSYNEQFF. The CDR3 nucleotides read TGTGCCAGCAGCCAGGGTGGTGTCTCCTACAATGAGCAGTTCTTC.

The gene calls are TRBV13 and TRBJ1-1; a possible D gene is TRBD1 (5 bases). The CDR3 has 15 residues. V was clipped by 0 bases and J by 2 bases, with 10 bases between them. CDR1 is PRHDT, CDR2 FYEKMQ, per germline (reference sequence). CDR3 sequence reads: CASSLGGDSNTEAFF. As DNA, the CDR3 is TGTGCCAGCAGCTTAGGCGGAGACAGTAACACTGAAGCTTTCTTT.

This sequence joins TRBV15 and TRBJ1-2; no reliable D call. Germline CDR1 and CDR2: LNHNV and YYDKDF (reference sequence). With 0 bases removed from V and 4 bases from J, the gap between germline ends came to 12 bases. This CDR3 spans 15 amino acids. CDR3 in DNA: TGTGCCACCAGCAGAGACATACAGTCTGGCTATGGCTACACCTTC. This codes for CATSRDIQSGYGYTF.

The chain combines TRBV2 with TRBJ2-1, with 13 bases fitting TRBD2. There are 19 residues in the CDR3. From germline, CDR1 is SNHLY and CDR2 FYNNEI. V lost 6 bases to trimming and J lost 1 base; unmatched junction nucleotides: 12. The CDR3 region has the DNA TGTGCCAGCAGCAGCAGGGTACTAGCGGGGGGGCGGTCCTACAATGAGCAGTTCTTC. Its translation: CASSSRVLAGGRSYNEQFF.

The chain is built from TRBV2 and TRBJ1-2, with D possibly matching TRBD1 (5 bases). CDR1 SNHLY and CDR2 FYNNEI come from the germline V gene. The CDR3 totals 14 residues. V was cut by 7 bases and J by 2 bases, with 14 bases left in between. CDR3 sequence (DNA): TGTGCCAGCACCCGAGCCAGGGAAAACTATGGCTACACCTTC. This gives the protein CASTRARENYGYTF.

The chain carries TRBV2 and TRBJ1-1; unclear D gene. V lost 6 bases, J lost 4 bases, and 12 bases lay in between. This CDR3 has 13 amino acids. Germline CDR1 is SNHLY and CDR2 is FYNNEI. CDR3 residues: CASRVYEGTEAFF. For the CDR3, the DNA is TGTGCCAGCAGGGTGTACGAGGGCACTGAAGCTTTCTTT.

The chain uses TRBV30 and TRBJ1-6, with 8 bases aligning to TRBD1. Germline values: CDR1 GTSNPN, CDR2 SVGIG (reference sequence). Trimming at V came to 2 bases and at J to 11 bases, leaving 8 bases not matched to a gene. The CDR3 loop spans 14 amino acids. The DNA of the CDR3 is TGTGCCTGGAGTTCGGGACAGGATGTTCCACCCCTCCACTTT. Translation gives CAWSSGQDVPPLHF. Full variable domain (outside the CDR3, taken from reference TRBV30 and TRBJ1-6): SQTIHQWPATLVQPVGSPLSLECTVEGTSNPNLYWYRQAAGRGLQLLFYSVGIGQISSEVPQNLSASRPQDRQFILSSKKLLLSDSGFYLCAWSSGQDVPPLHFGNGTRLTVT.

The chain joins TRBV27 to TRBJ2-7; 8 bases map to TRBD1. V was pared by 7 bases and J by 7 bases, with 12 bases of the junction left unmatched. Germline V gene lookup returns CDR1 MNHEY and CDR2 SMNVEV (reference sequence). The CDR3 consists of 14 residues. This CDR3 reads CASTMSTGVGEQYF. The CDR3 DNA sequence: TGTGCCAGCACCATGTCGACAGGGGTGGGGGAGCAGTACTTC.

This rearrangement joins TRBV2 to TRBJ2-7, with a possible D match to TRBD1 (6 bases). Trimming removed 4 bases from V and 4 bases from J, with 14 bases in between. This CDR3 has 14 residues. CDR1 and CDR2 from the germline V gene are SNHLY and FYNNEI. CDR3 in DNA: TGTGCCAGCAGTGGGCAGGGGTTTTTTTACGAGCAGTACTTC. Encoded protein: CASSGQGFFYEQYF.

The chain joins TRBV5-1 to TRBJ1-2; 8 bases line up with TRBD1. CDR1 SGHRS and CDR2 YFSETQ come from the germline V gene. CDR3 length: 14 amino acids. Losses at the gene ends were 0 bases for V and 6 bases for J; bases not matched to a gene: 4. For the CDR3, the DNA is TGCGCCAGCAGCTTGGCCCCGACAGGGGATGGCTACACCTTC. Protein sequence: CASSLAPTGDGYTF.

V gene TRBV6-5 combines with J gene TRBJ1-4; D call uncertain. The V gene lost 6 bases and the J gene lost 7 bases, with 15 bases spanning the gap. This CDR3 is built from 14 residues. The germline V gene encodes CDR1 MNHEY and CDR2 SVGAGI. The DNA for the CDR3 is TGTGCCAGCAGACCGGGAGGTAGCAGTGAAAAACTGTTTTTT. This sequence encodes CASRPGGSSEKLFF.

This clone was seen only once. The CDR3 DNA reads TGTGCCAGCAGCTTATGGGGACAGGGGGCTAACACCATATATTTT. Translated: CASSLWGQGANTIYF. The chain links TRBV7-2 to TRBJ1-3, with 12 bases matching TRBD1. Trimming removed 2 bases from V and 7 bases from J; junction bases left unmatched: 3. This CDR3 spans 15 amino acids. Germline assignment: CDR1 SGHTA and CDR2 FQGNSA.

This clone has only one observation. The rearrangement links TRBV19 to TRBJ1-4, with 9 bases fitting TRBD1. The germline V gene encodes CDR1 LNHDA and CDR2 SQIVND (reference sequence). This CDR3 has 14 amino acids. Trimming cost V 6 bases and J 9 bases; bases outside gene matches: 8. CDR3 residues: CASSSGQGIKKLFF. CDR3 bases: TGTGCCAGTAGCTCCGGACAGGGGATTAAAAAACTGTTTTTT.

The V and J genes are TRBV6-5 and TRBJ2-3, with TRBD2 identical over 11 bases. Trimming removed 5 bases from V and 6 bases from J; junction bases left unmatched: 4. The CDR3 contains 14 residues. Germline CDR1 MNHEY, CDR2 SVGAGI. The CDR3 is CASSTSGGGDTQYF. CDR3 sequence (DNA): TGTGCCAGCAGTACTAGCGGGGGAGGGGATACGCAGTATTTT.

The chain uses TRBV3-1 (or the pseudogene TRBV3-2) and TRBJ1-4, with TRBD1 identical over 9 bases. The CDR3 sequence is 15 residues long. Germline lookup yields CDR1 LGHDT and CDR2 YNNKEL (reference sequence). V dropped 4 bases and J dropped 13; count of bases not matched to a gene: 13. The DNA for the CDR3 is TGTGCCAGCAGCCTAAACACTGGACAGGGGTTGGGACTGTTTTTT. Translating it yields CASSLNTGQGLGLFF.

J is TRBJ1-2 and V is TRBV6-5; D might be TRBD1 (6 bases). The CDR3 runs 15 residues. Germline assignment: CDR1 MNHEY and CDR2 SVGAGI. Trimming removed 0 bases at V and 4 bases at J, with 12 bases between. The CDR3 DNA is TGTGCCAGCAGTTACTCAGGGGGTGGCTTCTATGGCTACACCTTC. Its protein is CASSYSGGGFYGYTF.

This clone was counted only a few times. J is TRBJ2-7 and V is TRBV7-2; D gene ambiguous. The CDR3 runs to 13 residues. Trimming pared 5 bases from V and 5 bases from J, leaving 13 bases between. CDR1 and CDR2 from the germline V gene are SGHTA and FQGNSA. CDR3 protein: CASSLLAAHEQYF. CDR3 in DNA: TGTGCCAGCAGCCTCTTGGCCGCTCACGAGCAGTACTTC.

The chain has TRBV13 and TRBJ1-3, with D uncertain. CDR1 is PRHDT and CDR2 is FYEKMQ in the germline V gene (reference sequence). V dropped 4 bases and J dropped 0 bases, with 13 bases sitting between them. This CDR3 contains 16 residues. The CDR3 bases are TGTGCCAGCAGCTCTGGAGGGATCTACTCTGGAAACACCATATATTTT. Translation gives CASSSGGIYSGNTIYF.